This T cell receptor (beta chain) derives from a study of OX40 agonist ivuxolimab in advanced cancers. Study background: Partial response was recorded in three patients: one hepatocellular carcinoma and two cutaneous melanoma cases.

Prior autoimmune disease or systemic immunosuppression barred patients. Profiling relied on immunoSEQ multiplex PCR, and the TCRdb table lists in-frame clones only, not all of them. Among roughly 77,000 clones listed, approximately 90% were seen once. The CDR3 contains 17 residues. V gave up 5 bases and J gave up 2 bases, with 16 bases separating them. Germline-derived CDR1 and CDR2 are SGHNT and YENEEA. Specimen: CD4+ or CD8+ T cells sorted from blood, collected in a trial of the OX40 agonist ivuxolimab. The chain combines TRBV11-3 with TRBJ2-6; D is unresolved. The TCR sequence derives from an adult with an advanced solid tumor such as melanoma, head and neck, liver or kidney cancer. CDR3 nucleotide sequence: TGTGCCAGCAGCCTACTGTGGGGTCTCACTGGGGCCAACGTCCTGACTTTC. Its protein product is CASSLLWGLTGANVLTF. Combining the CDR3 with reference TRBV11-3 and TRBJ2-6 gives the whole variable domain EAGVVQSPRYKIIEKKQPVAFWCNPISGHNTLYWYLQNLGQGPELLIRYENEEAVDDSQLPKDRFSAERLKGVDSTLKIQPAELGDSAVYLCASSLLWGLTGANVLTFGAGSRLTVL.